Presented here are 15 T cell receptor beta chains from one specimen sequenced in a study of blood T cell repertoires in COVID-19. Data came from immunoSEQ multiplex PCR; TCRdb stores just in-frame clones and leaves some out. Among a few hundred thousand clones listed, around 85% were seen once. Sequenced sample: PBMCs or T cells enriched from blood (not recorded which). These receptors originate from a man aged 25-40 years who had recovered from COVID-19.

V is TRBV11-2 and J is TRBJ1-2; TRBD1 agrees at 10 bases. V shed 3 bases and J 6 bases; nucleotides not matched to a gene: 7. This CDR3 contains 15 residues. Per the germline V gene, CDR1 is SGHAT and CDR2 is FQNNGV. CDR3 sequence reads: CASSFTGTGDDGYTF. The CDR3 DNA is TGTGCCAGCAGCTTTACCGGGACAGGGGACGATGGCTACACCTTC. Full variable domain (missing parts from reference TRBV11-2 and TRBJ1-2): EAGVAQSPRYKIIEKRQSVAFWCNPISGHATLYWYQQILGQGPKLLIQFQNNGVVDDSQLPKDRFSAERLKGVDSTLKIQPAKLEDSAVYLCASSFTGTGDDGYTFGSGTRLTVV.

CDR3 nucleotides: TGTGCCAGCAGCATATTAGCGGGGCCGAACTCCTACGAGCAGTACTTC. Translation: CASSILAGPNSYEQYF. The rearrangement uses TRBV11-2 and TRBJ2-7, with 8 bases that match TRBD2. The CDR3 totals 16 residues. Germline lookup yields CDR1 SGHAT and CDR2 FQNNGV. The V segment lost 5 bases and the J segment 0 bases; nucleotides outside the gene matches: 9.

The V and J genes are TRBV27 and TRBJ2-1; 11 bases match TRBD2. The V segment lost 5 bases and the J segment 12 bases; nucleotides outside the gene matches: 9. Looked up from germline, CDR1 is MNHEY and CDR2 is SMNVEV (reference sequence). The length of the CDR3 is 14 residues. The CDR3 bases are TGTGCCAGCAGTCTGGGACTAGCGGCTTCGCCGCAGTTCTTC. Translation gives CASSLGLAASPQFF.

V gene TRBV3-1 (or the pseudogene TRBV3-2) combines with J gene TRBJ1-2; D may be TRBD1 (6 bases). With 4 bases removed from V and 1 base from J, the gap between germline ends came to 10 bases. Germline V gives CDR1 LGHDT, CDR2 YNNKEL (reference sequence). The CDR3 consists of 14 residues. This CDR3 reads CASSPWTDNYGYTF. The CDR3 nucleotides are TGTGCCAGCAGCCCCTGGACAGATAACTATGGCTACACCTTC.

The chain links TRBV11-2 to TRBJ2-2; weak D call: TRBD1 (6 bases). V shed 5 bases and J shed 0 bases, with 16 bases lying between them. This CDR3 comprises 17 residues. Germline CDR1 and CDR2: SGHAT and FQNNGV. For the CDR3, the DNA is TGTGCCAGCAGCCCCCGGACCGGGACATCGAACACCGGGGAGCTGTTTTTT. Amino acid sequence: CASSPRTGTSNTGELFF.

CDR3 in DNA: TGTGCCAGCTCCCTAGCGGGGGCCTCAGATACGCAGTATTTT. It encodes CASSLAGASDTQYF. V usage is TRBV18 and J usage is TRBJ2-3, with 10 bases aligning to TRBD2. Germline values: CDR1 KGHSH, CDR2 LQKENI. This CDR3 is 14 amino acids long. With V trimmed by 6 bases and J by 4 bases, 4 bases remained unmatched. Full variable domain (rest looked up from reference TRBV18 and TRBJ2-3): NAGVMQNPRHLVRRRGQEARLRCSPMKGHSHVYWYRQLPEEGLKFMVYLQKENIIDESGMPKERFSAEFPKEGPSILRIQQVVRGDSAAYFCASSLAGASDTQYFGPGTRLTVL.

The CDR3 bases are TGTGCCAGTAGTATAGGAGGGTTCGGGGCAGATACGCAGTATTTT. This codes for CASSIGGFGADTQYF. J is TRBJ2-3 and V is TRBV19, with D perhaps matching TRBD2 (5 bases). Germline CDR1 LNHDA, CDR2 SQIVND (reference sequence). This CDR3 contains 15 residues. V lost 1 base and J lost 4, with 12 bases in between.

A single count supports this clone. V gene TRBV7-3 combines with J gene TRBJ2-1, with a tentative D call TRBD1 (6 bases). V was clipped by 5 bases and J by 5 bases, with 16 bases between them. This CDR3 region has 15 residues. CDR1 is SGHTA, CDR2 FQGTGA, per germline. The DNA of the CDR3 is TGTGCCAGCAGCCAGACAGGAACCCCTAACAATGAGCAGTTCTTC. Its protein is CASSQTGTPNNEQFF.

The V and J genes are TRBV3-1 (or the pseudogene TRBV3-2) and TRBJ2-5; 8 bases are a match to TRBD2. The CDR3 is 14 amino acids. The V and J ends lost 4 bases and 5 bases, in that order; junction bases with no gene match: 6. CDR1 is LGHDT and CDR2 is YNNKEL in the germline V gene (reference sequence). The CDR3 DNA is TGTGCCAGCAGCCGTCTCGGGGGGGCCGAGACCCAGTACTTC. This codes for CASSRLGGAETQYF.

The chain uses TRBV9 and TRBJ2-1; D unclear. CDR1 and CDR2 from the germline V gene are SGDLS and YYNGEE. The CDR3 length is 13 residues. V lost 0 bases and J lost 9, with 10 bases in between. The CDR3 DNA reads TGTGCCAGCAGCGTAGACCCCCTAGGTGAGCAGTTCTTC. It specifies CASSVDPLGEQFF.

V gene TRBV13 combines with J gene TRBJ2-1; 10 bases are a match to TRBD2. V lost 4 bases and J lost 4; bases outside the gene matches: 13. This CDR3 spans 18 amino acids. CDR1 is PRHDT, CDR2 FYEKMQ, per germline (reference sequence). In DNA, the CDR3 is TGTGCCAGCAGCTCGGGAGGAGCCCGGACTAGCGGTTACAATGAGCAGTTCTTC. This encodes CASSSGGARTSGYNEQFF.

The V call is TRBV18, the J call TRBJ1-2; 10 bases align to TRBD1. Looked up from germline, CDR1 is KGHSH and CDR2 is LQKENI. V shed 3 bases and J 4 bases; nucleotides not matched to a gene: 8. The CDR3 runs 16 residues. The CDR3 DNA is TGTGCCAGCTCACCGACCGGGACAGGGGTTCGCTATGGCTACACCTTC. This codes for CASSPTGTGVRYGYTF.

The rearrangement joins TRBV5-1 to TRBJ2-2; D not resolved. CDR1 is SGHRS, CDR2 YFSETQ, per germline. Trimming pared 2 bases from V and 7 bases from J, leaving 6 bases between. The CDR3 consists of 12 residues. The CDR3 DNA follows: TGCGCCAGCAGCTTCAACGGCGGGGAGCTGTTTTTT. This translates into CASSFNGGELFF.

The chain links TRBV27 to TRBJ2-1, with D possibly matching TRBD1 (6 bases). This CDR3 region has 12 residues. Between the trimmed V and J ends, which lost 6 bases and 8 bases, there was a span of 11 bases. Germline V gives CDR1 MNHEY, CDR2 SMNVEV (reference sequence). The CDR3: CASSDYRDEQFF. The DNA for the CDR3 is TGTGCCAGCAGCGACTACAGGGATGAGCAGTTCTTC.

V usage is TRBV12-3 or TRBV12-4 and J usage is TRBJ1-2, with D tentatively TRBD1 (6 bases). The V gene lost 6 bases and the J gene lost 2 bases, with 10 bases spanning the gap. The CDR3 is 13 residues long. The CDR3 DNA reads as TGTGCCAGCAGCGGGACAAGAAACTATGGCTACACCTTC. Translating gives CASSGTRNYGYTF.